These 30 T cell receptor beta chains came from one sample sequenced in a study of T cells after yellow fever vaccination. TCRdb re-analysed the 5' RACE reads in MiXCR, keeping a single row per CDR3 protein. The table records roughly 120,000 distinct CDR3 sequences, nearly 7.5% of them present only once. The sequencing used CD4+ T cells sorted from PBMCs, collected 10 to 11 days after the first yellow fever vaccination. These receptors came from a man younger than 35 who received the YFV17D yellow fever vaccine.

There are a few counts of this clonotype. The chain uses TRBV11-2 and TRBJ1-2; the D is unclear. The CDR3 has 13 residues. Germline-derived CDR1 and CDR2 are SGHAT and FQNNGV. V shed 6 bases and J shed 6 bases, with 14 bases lying between them. The CDR3 nucleotides are TGTGCCAGCAGTCCCCTACAGAGCCATGGCTACACCTTC. Residues: CASSPLQSHGYTF.

At least ten counts were recorded for this clonotype. CDR3 amino acids: CASSRGDRNEKLFF. The CDR3 DNA reads TGCGCCAGCAGCCGAGGGGACAGAAATGAAAAACTGTTTTTT. V is TRBV4-3 and J is TRBJ1-4, with 7 bases matching TRBD1. CDR1 and CDR2 from the germline V gene are LGHNA and YSLEER. The CDR3 runs 14 residues. The ends lost 4 bases at V and 5 bases at J; junction bases unmatched: 4.

This clonotype has a count of ten or more. V gene TRBV12-3 or TRBV12-4 combines with J gene TRBJ1-5; D ambiguous. CDR3 size: 14 residues. With 1 base removed from V and 5 bases from J, the gap between germline ends came to 9 bases. CDR3 bases: TGTGCCAGCAGTTTAGGGTACAGAGATCAGCCCCAGCATTTT. Protein: CASSLGYRDQPQHF.

This clonotype was found many times. The chain carries TRBV12-3 or TRBV12-4 and TRBJ2-1; 8 nucleotides align to TRBD2. V dropped 6 bases and J dropped 9; count of bases not matched to a gene: 19. The CDR3 sequence is 17 residues long. Written as DNA, the CDR3 is TGTGCCAGCAGCAAGAGCTTAGCGGGGCCACACGAGGGTGAGCAGTTCTTC. Translating it yields CASSKSLAGPHEGEQFF.

This clonotype was detected ten times or more. This rearrangement joins TRBV7-2 to TRBJ2-7, with 7 nucleotides matching TRBD1. This CDR3 spans 14 amino acids. Trimming cost V 4 bases and J 1 base; bases outside gene matches: 4. The germline CDR1 and CDR2 sequences are SGHTA and FQGNSA. The CDR3 here is CASSSDRISYEQYF. CDR3 nucleotide sequence: TGTGCCAGCAGCTCGGACAGGATATCCTACGAGCAGTACTTC. Based on the CDR3 plus reference TRBV7-2 and TRBJ2-7, the full variable domain is GAGVSQSPSNKVTEKGKDVELRCDPISGHTALYWYRQSLGQGLEFLIYFQGNSAPDKSGLPSDRFSAERTGGSVSTLTIQRTQQEDSAVYLCASSSDRISYEQYFGPGTRLTVT.

The chain is built from TRBV21-1 and TRBJ2-3; no DNA check was done on the table's D call, TRBD1. TRBV21-1 is an annotated pseudogene. CDR3 length equals 16 residues. The CDR3 region is CASSNPGGTGTDTQYF. CDR3 coding DNA: TGTGCCAGCAGCAACCCGGGGGGGACAGGGACAGATACGCAGTATTTT.

This clonotype appeared many times. CDR3 in DNA: TGTGCCAGCAGCCTAGTCGGAGACTCGGGTTATACGCAGTATTTT. Amino acid sequence: CASSLVGDSGYTQYF. The chain employs TRBV3-1 and TRBJ2-3; no clear D. The CDR3 is 15 residues long. CDR1 is LGHDT and CDR2 is YNNKEL in the germline V gene (reference sequence). Trimming pared 4 bases from V and 7 bases from J, leaving 18 bases between.

In its sample, this clonotype was seen a few times. The chain employs TRBV20-1 and TRBJ1-2; D unclear. Trimming removed 5 bases at V and 6 bases at J, with 10 bases between. Germline V gene lookup returns CDR1 DFQATT and CDR2 SNEGSKA (reference sequence). This CDR3 contains 11 residues. Written as DNA, the CDR3 is TGCAGTGCTGTTCTGGGGAATGGCTACACCTTC. It yields the protein CSAVLGNGYTF.

This clonotype has a count of ten or more. The chain has TRBV11-1 and TRBJ2-5; D is perhaps TRBD2 (5 bases). There are 12 residues in the CDR3. Germline V gene sequence: CDR1 SGHAT, CDR2 FQDESV (reference sequence). With 2 bases removed from V and 4 bases from J, the gap between germline ends came to 5 bases. The CDR3 coding sequence is TGTGCCAGCAGCTTACGGGGAGAGACCCAGTACTTC. Translated: CASSLRGETQYF.

This clonotype has ten or more counts. The gene calls are TRBV7-2 and TRBJ2-7; possibly TRBD2 for D (6 bases). Germline CDR1 reads SGHTA; CDR2 reads FQGNSA. The CDR3 runs 16 residues. V was clipped by 2 bases and J by 2 bases, with 16 bases between them. The CDR3 bases are TGTGCCAGCAGCTTAACGAGAAGGGGACTCGCCTACGAGCAGTACGTC. It is translated as CASSLTRRGLAYEQYV.

This clonotype was recorded at least ten times. The chain links TRBV2 to TRBJ2-5; no firm D call. The V end was cut by 6 bases, the J end by 2 bases, with 13 bases between. The CDR3 has 14 amino acids. Germline CDR1 SNHLY, CDR2 FYNNEI. The CDR3 bases are TGTGCCAGCAGACGCAATATAGTTCAAGAGACCCAGTACTTC. Translation: CASRRNIVQETQYF.

This clonotype appeared many times. The chain carries TRBV4-2 and TRBJ2-5; 10 positions match TRBD2. The CDR3 covers 18 residues. The germline gives CDR1 LGHNA, CDR2 YNFKEQ. The V segment lost 0 bases and the J segment 5 bases; nucleotides outside the gene matches: 12. DNA of the CDR3: TGTGCCAGCAGCCAAGATCGGAGCGGGGGGGCTCAGACGGAGACCCAGTACTTC. It translates to CASSQDRSGGAQTETQYF.

This clonotype was observed many times. This chain joins TRBV9 and TRBJ2-7; 7 nucleotides agree with TRBD1. CDR1 is SGDLS, CDR2 YYNGEE, per germline. Losses at the gene ends were 0 bases for V and 4 bases for J; bases not matched to a gene: 4. The CDR3 is made up of 14 amino acids. The CDR3 nucleotides read TGTGCCAGCAGCGTAGGGGGGACAGTTTACGAGCAGTACTTC. This translates into CASSVGGTVYEQYF.

This clonotype was recorded at least ten times. The V gene is TRBV7-3, the J gene TRBJ1-2, with TRBD1 matching 7 bases. Germline values: CDR1 SGHTA, CDR2 FQGTGA. V lost 4 bases and J lost 3; bases outside the gene matches: 5. The CDR3 totals 14 residues. The CDR3 DNA follows: TGTGCCAGCAGCTCCCAGGGGGGAGACTATGGCTACACCTTC. This gives the protein CASSSQGGDYGYTF. The full variable domain, in which reference TRBV7-3 and TRBJ1-2 provide the parts outside the CDR3, is GAGVSQTPSNKVTEKGKYVELRCDPISGHTALYWYRQSLGQGPEFLIYFQGTGAADDSGLPNDRFFAVRPEGSVSTLKIQRTERGDSAVYLCASSSQGGDYGYTFGSGTRLTVV.

This clonotype showed up just a few times. J is TRBJ2-5 and V is TRBV27; the D is unclear. From germline, CDR1 is MNHEY and CDR2 SMNVEV (reference sequence). The CDR3 has 13 residues. V shed 4 bases and J shed 1 base, with 7 bases lying between them. The DNA of the CDR3 is TGTGCCAGCAGTTCCTGGAGCCAAGAGACCCAGTACTTC. Translation gives CASSSWSQETQYF.

This clonotype was counted ten times or more. The chain couples TRBV9 to TRBJ2-7, with D maybe TRBD1 (6 bases). The germline CDR1 and CDR2 sequences are SGDLS and YYNGEE. Trimming stripped 4 bases from V and 4 bases from J, with 15 bases between. The CDR3 runs to 14 residues. The CDR3 DNA is TGTGCCAGCAGCCTTACAGGGAAATCATACGAGCAGTACTTC. Encoded protein: CASSLTGKSYEQYF.

This clonotype showed up many times. Its ends do not fully match the called genes, so a read error is possible. CDR3 region: CASSFDWNTEAFF. The CDR3 DNA reads TGTGCTAGCAGCTTTGACTGGAACACTGAAGCTTTCTTT. V and J are TRBV7-7 and TRBJ1-1; no definite D call. Germline-derived CDR1 and CDR2 are SSHAT and FNYEAQ (reference sequence). The length of the CDR3 is 13 residues.

As for this clonotype: With a much larger clone just one base away, this may be a read error. The rearrangement links TRBV5-5 to TRBJ2-1; no firm D call. CDR1 and CDR2 from the germline V gene are SGHKS and YYEKEE (reference sequence). Trimming cost V 7 bases and J 4 bases, with 21 bases left between them. This CDR3 region has 16 residues. CDR3 nucleotides: TGTGCCAGCGGCGTAGGGCAGGCGCTAAATTACAATGAGCAGTTCTTC. It translates to CASGVGQALNYNEQFF.

As for this clonotype: A read error may be the cause here, since a much bigger clone is one base away. The chain combines TRBV4-1 with TRBJ2-3, with 8 bases aligning to TRBD1. The CDR3 spans 14 residues. Germline CDR1 and CDR2: MGHRA and YSYEKL. V shed 1 base, J shed 14 bases, and the junction held 11 bases outside the gene matches. The CDR3 protein is CASSQGAAGGSGYF. DNA of the CDR3: TGCGCCAGCAGCCAAGGAGCCGCAGGGGGCAGCGGGTATTTT.

The table lists this clonotype with many counts. V gene TRBV4-1 combines with J gene TRBJ1-3, with a tentative D call TRBD1 (6 bases). V shed 0 bases and J shed 5 bases, with 14 bases lying between them. Germline V CDR1 and CDR2: MGHRA, YSYEKL. This CDR3 contains 16 residues. DNA for the CDR3: TGCGCCAGCAGCCAAGAGGGGGGGGCAACTAGAAACACCATATATTTT. This codes for CASSQEGGATRNTIYF.

The chain joins TRBV20-1 to TRBJ2-7, with a weak D call TRBD1 (5 bases). The CDR3 is 14 residues long. V was trimmed by 5 bases and J by 2 bases, leaving 16 bases between them. Germline-derived CDR1 and CDR2 are DFQATT and SNEGSKA (reference sequence). The CDR3 DNA reads TGCAGTGCTGGCCCCTTAGACAGAACCTACGAGCAGTACTTC. Its translation: CSAGPLDRTYEQYF.

This sequence joins TRBV29-1 and TRBJ1-1; D not certain. The V end was cut by 5 bases, the J end by 3 bases, with 7 bases between. Germline CDR1 is SQVTM and CDR2 is ANQGSEA. This CDR3 is built from 11 residues. CDR3 nucleotides: TGCAGCGTTCAAGGGTACACTGAAGCTTTCTTT. Encoded protein: CSVQGYTEAFF.

This chain links TRBV4-2 with TRBJ2-3; perhaps TRBD1 as D (5 bases). Trimming pared 1 base from V and 8 bases from J, leaving 16 bases between. The CDR3 runs to 15 residues. Looked up from germline, CDR1 is LGHNA and CDR2 is YNFKEQ. CDR3 sequence: CASSQVPLDSGTQYF. The CDR3 DNA follows: TGTGCCAGCAGCCAAGTCCCCTTAGACAGTGGTACGCAGTATTTT.

The rearrangement links TRBV7-2 to TRBJ1-1; a possible D gene is TRBD1 (5 bases). Trimming took 1 base from V and 7 from J, leaving 10 bases between them. The germline CDR1 and CDR2 sequences are SGHTA and FQGNSA. This CDR3 region has 13 residues. The CDR3 sequence is CASSLEGWDEAFF. CDR3 nucleotides: TGTGCCAGCAGCTTAGAGGGGTGGGATGAAGCTTTCTTT.

The J gene is TRBJ2-1, the V gene TRBV5-1; tentatively, D is TRBD1 (6 bases). The CDR3 is 15 residues long. Germline loops: CDR1 SGHRS, CDR2 YFSETQ. V was shortened by 2 bases and J by 1 base, with 10 bases between the two germline ends. CDR3 DNA: TGCGCCAGCAGCTTCTCCAGGGGTTCCTACAATGAGCAGTTCTTC. It specifies CASSFSRGSYNEQFF.

At least ten counts were recorded for this clonotype. The chain combines TRBV25-1 with TRBJ2-5; TRBD1 aligns across 7 bases. Per the germline V gene, CDR1 is MGHDK and CDR2 is SYGVNS. The CDR3 is 14 amino acids. Trimming at V came to 9 bases and at J to 13 bases, leaving 20 bases not matched to a gene. The CDR3 protein is CARTDQGECRGGYF. Written as DNA, the CDR3 is TGTGCCAGAACTGACCAGGGGGAATGTCGAGGAGGGTACTTC.

This clonotype showed up many times. The rearrangement uses TRBV7-9 and TRBJ2-3, with D unresolved. In germline, CDR1 is SEHNR, CDR2 FQNEAQ (reference sequence). V was cut by 11 bases and J by 1 base, with 10 bases left in between. The CDR3 sequence is 12 residues long. CDR3 in DNA: TGTGCCGGCCTCCTGGGCACAGATACGCAGTATTTT. Its protein product is CAGLLGTDTQYF.

There are many counts of this clonotype. The V and J genes are TRBV10-2 and TRBJ1-6, with D maybe TRBD1 (5 bases). Deletions cut 2 bases from V and 7 bases from J, with 9 bases between. The CDR3 covers 14 residues. Looked up from germline, CDR1 is WSHSY and CDR2 is SAAADI. CDR3 sequence reads: CASSETGGNSPLHF. Here the CDR3 DNA reads TGCGCCAGCAGTGAGACGGGGGGGAATTCACCCCTCCACTTT.

Turning to this clonotype: A much larger clone lies one base from this, so it may be a read error. This chain links TRBV20-1 with TRBJ2-3, with D unclear. CDR3 size: 12 residues. The V and J ends lost 3 bases and 4 bases respectively, with 8 bases between them. Per germline, CDR1 DFQATT and CDR2 SNEGSKA (reference sequence). CDR3 nucleotides: TGCAGTGCTAGTCCCCTATCAGATACGCAGTATTTT. Translation gives CSASPLSDTQYF.

This clonotype has ten or more counts. DNA for the CDR3: TGTGCCAGTCTTCGTCAGTTCACAGATACGCAGTATTTT. Its protein is CASLRQFTDTQYF. This chain uses TRBV11-2 with TRBJ2-3; D call uncertain. V lost 9 bases, J lost 2 bases, and 12 bases lay in between. CDR1 is SGHAT, CDR2 FQNNGV, per germline. There are 13 residues in the CDR3.